This T cell receptor beta chain is from a study of breast tumors, draining lymph nodes, adjacent tissues. The lymph nodes were axillary draining lymph nodes from breast cancer patients. V was pared by 7 bases and J by 3 bases, with 5 bases of the junction left unmatched. The CDR3 sequence is 15 residues long. Germline CDR1 and CDR2: SNHLY and FYNNEI. Each CDR3 protein gets one entry after TCRdb re-called the multiplex PCR reads with MiXCR. The sample contains fewer than 300,000 distinct CDR3 sequences, about 30% of which appear only once. Material: axillary lymph node tissue. J is TRBJ2-3 and V is TRBV2; 12 nucleotides agree with TRBD2. The receptor comes from a female donor with breast cancer. Some clones in this sample may be carry-over from other donors' samples. CDR3 residues: CASKPSGGGTDTQYF. The CDR3 DNA reads TGTGCCAGCAAACCTAGCGGGGGGGGGACAGATACGCAGTATTTT.